The clone carrying this T cell receptor beta chain was found once. Assay: immunoSEQ multiplex PCR; the TCRdb copy retains only in-frame clones and omits some. The sample has 40,000 to 55,000 clones; approximately 86% are singletons. The record originates from a study of radiotherapy plus CTLA-4 blockade in lung cancer. This receptor was taken from a human donor with non-small cell lung cancer that progressed on radiotherapy plus ipilimumab. Some clones in this sample may be carry-over from other donors' samples. The sample in question was peripheral blood, obtained from a patient treated with radiotherapy plus ipilimumab.

CDR3 sequence (DNA): TGTGCCAGCAGGGCGTTAGAGGGCACCATATATTTT. Protein product: CASRALEGTIYF. J is TRBJ1-3 and V is TRBV6-5; unclear D gene. CDR1 and CDR2 from the germline V gene are MNHEY and SVGAGI. The CDR3 runs to 12 residues. V gave up 6 bases and J gave up 9 bases, with 12 bases separating them.